A single T cell receptor (beta chain) is shown here with its context. A single base separates this from a much larger clone, so it may be a read error. The time point label of this sample denotes: cells obtained before transplantation from donor or recipient. In the mixed lymphocyte reactions, around 200,000 CFSE-labeled pre-transplant responders were plated with around 200,000 irradiated violet-dye-labeled stimulators and cultured for about six days. After the mixed lymphocyte reaction, proliferating CD3+CD4+CFSE-low and CD3+CD8+CFSE-low responder cells were FACS-sorted on a BD Influx sorter. This sample was included in a study of graft-versus-host responses after intestinal transplantation (dated by TCRdb to 2020 to 2022). Regarding the complete study: The transplants that recipients got were multivisceral, liver-intestinal, or isolated intestinal. The cohort enrolled 20 to 30 intestinal transplant recipients including one retransplant, and 3 patients lacking pretransplant specimens were excluded. A peak of at least 4% donor T cells among recipient peripheral blood mononuclear cells was the definition used for donor T cell macrochimerism. Graft-versus-host and host-versus-graft alloreactive T cell clones were tracked in the graft, circulation and bone marrow after intestinal transplantation using bulk TCR-beta CDR3 sequencing. Rather than going through the commercial service, samples from three later patients were sequenced in-house on an Illumina MiSeq and processed with MiXCR. To identify alloreactive clones, pre-transplant mixed lymphocyte reaction products were sequenced and then compared with unstimulated pre-transplant donor and recipient T cells. Every recipient was given anti-thymocyte globulin induction, followed by 3 to 4 years of maintenance tacrolimus and steroids. General conclusions and limits of the study: Early after transplant, declines in HvG clones were associated with peak levels of circulating GvH clones. In patients with donor T cell macrochimerism, the allografts had high GvH to HvG T cell clonal ratios. GvH clones were found in recipient bone marrow, and some of the GvH clones appeared earlier in ileal mucosa or blood, which is consistent with an intestinal mucosal origin. The relatively low number and heterogeneity of intestinal transplant patients limited the conclusions.

The germline V gene specifies MNHNS as CDR1 and SASEGT as CDR2. Taken from cysteine to phenylalanine, the CDR3 has 14 residues. Only the CDR3 portion is preserved as DNA: 42 bases, with reading frame beginning at the first base. A distance of 16 bases separates the germline ends of V and J, which lose 10 bases and 1 base respectively. The library relied on the immunoSEQ multiplex PCR assay. In most patients, genomic DNA was isolated using the Qiagen DNeasy Blood and Tissue Kit and sent frozen to Adaptive Biotechnologies for TCR sequencing. High-throughput TCR-beta CDR3 sequencing of genomic DNA from most patients was performed by Adaptive Biotechnologies. As for how the authors treated the data: Adaptive's ImmunoSEQ software supplied the TCR sequencing data for roughly 17 patients, while MiXCR and VDJtools were used to process a few other patients. CD4 versus CD8 sorting errors were corrected by removing sequences found in both subsets at a frequency ratio below 5:1. CDR3 nucleotide sequences shared between donor and recipient were removed because the origin of such sequences could not be assigned. To be classed as alloreactive, a clone needed at least 2-fold expansion over unstimulated cells and a minimum CFSE-low frequency of 0.002% (template counts) or 0.001% (read counts). A clone was considered mappable if detected in the sequenced pre-transplant spleen, lymph node, or MLR CFSE-low populations of the donor or recipient. Cumulative frequency of alloreactive clones was calculated as a percentage of all sequences weighted by copy number. TCRdb provides this immuneACCESS table in a form limited to in-frame rearrangements. Some clones are lacking; in checked studies, under half of them reflect an unresolved V gene, and why the rest are absent is not known. That table supplies the V and J calls and clone size; D and trimming were determined from the DNA. The sample has roughly 5,000 clones on record, about 25% of them singletons. The ten largest clones add up to about 4.7% of the sample.

The sequence links TRBV6-1 to TRBJ1-1; D gene: possibly TRBD1, on 5 matching bases. Sequences were derived from alloreactive CD4+ T cells from a mixed lymphocyte reaction culture, sampled before intestinal transplant. The cell subset or site label of this sample denotes: CFSE-low proliferating T cells sorted from approximately 6-day pre-transplant mixed lymphocyte reaction (GvH or HvG direction). The clonotype originates from a human patient who received an intestinal transplant. The bases are TGTGCCATCAGAATCTACGGGGGGAACACTGAAGCTTTCTTT. This is translated as CAIRIYGGNTEAFF.